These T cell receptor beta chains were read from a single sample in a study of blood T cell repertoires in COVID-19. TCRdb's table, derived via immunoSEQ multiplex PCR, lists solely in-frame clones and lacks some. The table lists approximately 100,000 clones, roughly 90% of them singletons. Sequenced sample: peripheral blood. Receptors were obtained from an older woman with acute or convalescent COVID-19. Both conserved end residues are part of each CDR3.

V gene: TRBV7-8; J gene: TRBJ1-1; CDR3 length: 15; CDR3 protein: CASSRDPLKTAEAFF
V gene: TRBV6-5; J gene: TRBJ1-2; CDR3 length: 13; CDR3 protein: CASRGDSLRGYTF
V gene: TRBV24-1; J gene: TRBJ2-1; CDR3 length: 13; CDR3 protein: CATSDPLGPEQFF
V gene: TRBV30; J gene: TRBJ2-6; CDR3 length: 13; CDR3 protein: CAWGSSGANVLTF
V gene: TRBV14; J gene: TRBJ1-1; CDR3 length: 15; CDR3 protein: CASSRKTALNTEAFF
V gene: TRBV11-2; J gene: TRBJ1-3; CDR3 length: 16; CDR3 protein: CASSFATGSGGNTIYF
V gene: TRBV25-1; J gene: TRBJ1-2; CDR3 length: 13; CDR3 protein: CASSEGTIYGYTF
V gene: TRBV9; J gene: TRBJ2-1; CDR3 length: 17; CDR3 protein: CASSVTGGLQTYNEQFF
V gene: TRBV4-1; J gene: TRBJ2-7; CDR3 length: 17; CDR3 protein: CASSPSFYRDIRYEQYF
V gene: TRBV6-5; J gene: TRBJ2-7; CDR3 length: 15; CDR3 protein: CASGGLAGGSYEQYF
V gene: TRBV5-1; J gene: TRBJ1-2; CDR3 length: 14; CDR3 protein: CASSIGQGSSGYTF
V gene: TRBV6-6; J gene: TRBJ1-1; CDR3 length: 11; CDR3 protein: CASSSRTEAFF
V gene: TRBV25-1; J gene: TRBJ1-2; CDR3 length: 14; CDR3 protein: CASSVTGGNYGYTF
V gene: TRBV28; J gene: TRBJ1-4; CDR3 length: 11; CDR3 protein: CASSPPGKLFF
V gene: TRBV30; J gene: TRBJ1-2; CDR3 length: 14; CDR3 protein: CAWSPRGSNYGYTF
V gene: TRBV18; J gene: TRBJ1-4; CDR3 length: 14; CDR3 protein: CASSPGATNEKLFF
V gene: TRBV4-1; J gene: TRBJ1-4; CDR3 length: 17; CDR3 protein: CASSRNVREATNEKLFF
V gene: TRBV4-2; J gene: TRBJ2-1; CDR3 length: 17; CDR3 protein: CASSQETTSPTNNEQFF
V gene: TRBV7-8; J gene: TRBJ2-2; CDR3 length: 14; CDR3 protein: CASSQGAGAGELFF
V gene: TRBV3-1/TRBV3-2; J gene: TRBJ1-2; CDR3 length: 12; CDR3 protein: CASSQEGGGYTF
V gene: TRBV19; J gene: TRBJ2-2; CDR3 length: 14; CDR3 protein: CASSSGRYNGELFF
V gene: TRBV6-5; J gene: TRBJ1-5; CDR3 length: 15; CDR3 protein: CASSYNQNSNQPQHF
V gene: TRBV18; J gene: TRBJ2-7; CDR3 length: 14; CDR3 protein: CASSPTGIGYEQYF
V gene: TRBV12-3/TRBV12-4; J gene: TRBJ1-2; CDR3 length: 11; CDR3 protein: CASSNRGGYTF
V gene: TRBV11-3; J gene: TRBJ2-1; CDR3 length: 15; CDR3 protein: CASSFSGRAAGEQFF
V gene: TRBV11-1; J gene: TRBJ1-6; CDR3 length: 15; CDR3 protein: CASSLLGQGISPLHF
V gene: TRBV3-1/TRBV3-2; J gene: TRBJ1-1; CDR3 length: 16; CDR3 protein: CAGSQEAGRGRLAAFF
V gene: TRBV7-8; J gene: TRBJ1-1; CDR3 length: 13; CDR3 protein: CASSLAGATEAFF
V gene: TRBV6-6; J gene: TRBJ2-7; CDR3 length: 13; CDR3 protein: CASSGGVVGEQYF
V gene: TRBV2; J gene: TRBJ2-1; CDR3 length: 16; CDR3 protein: CASSPLTSGSFNEQFF